This T cell receptor beta chain was found in a study of blood T cell repertoires in COVID-19. Whole-study context: The study drew acute and convalescent COVID-19 samples from the United States, Italy and Spain.

Germline V gene lookup returns CDR1 PRHDT and CDR2 FYEKMQ (reference sequence). The CDR3 covers 15 residues. Trimming removed 6 bases from V and 3 bases from J; junction bases left unmatched: 10. Under the authors' procedure: Amplified reference gene primers provided the basis for estimating nucleated cell counts. The protocol was immunoSEQ multiplex PCR, while the TCRdb copy is restricted to in-frame clones and leaves out a portion. D and trimming come from the DNA, and the V and J calls and clone size come from that table. In the table there are 35,000 to 50,000 clones, about four fifths of which are singletons.

This receptor was identified in a woman of 80 years or more with acute or convalescent COVID-19. The sample consisted of peripheral blood. The genes are TRBV13 and TRBJ1-2; TRBD1 agrees at 7 bases. The CDR3 sequence: CASSRTGAGDYGYTF. As DNA, the CDR3 is TGTGCCAGCAGTCGAACAGGGGCTGGTGACTATGGCTACACCTTC. The full variable domain, in which reference TRBV13 and TRBJ1-2 provide the parts outside the CDR3, is AAGVIQSPRHLIKEKRETATLKCYPIPRHDTVYWYQQGPGQDPQFLISFYEKMQSDKGSIPDRFSAQQFSDYHSELNMSSLELGDSALYFCASSRTGAGDYGYTFGSGTRLTVV.